These 9 T cell receptor beta chains share one sample of origin, sequenced in a study of shared T cell receptors in the human thymus. Profiled with immunoSEQ multiplex PCR; TCRdb holds only in-frame clones, not every one. The data contain about 400,000 clones, 95% of them seen just once; the ten biggest clones take up approximately 0.02%. The sample taken for sequencing was thymocytes. All receptors come from a human donor.

This chain uses TRBV27 with TRBJ1-5, with 7 nucleotides matching TRBD1. Germline lookup yields CDR1 MNHEY and CDR2 SMNVEV (reference sequence). The CDR3 loop spans 20 amino acids. Trimming cost V 7 bases and J 0 bases; bases outside gene matches: 21. CDR3: CASIRFWGGGLNNSNQPQHF. The CDR3 region has the DNA TGTGCCAGCATTCGTTTCTGGGGAGGGGGCCTCAACAATAGCAATCAGCCCCAGCATTTT.

The chain couples TRBV6-6 to TRBJ1-1; D possibly corresponds to TRBD1 (6 bases). The germline CDR1 and CDR2 sequences are MNHNY and SVGAGI (reference sequence). This CDR3 contains 15 residues. V was clipped by 5 bases and J by 5 bases, with 18 bases between them. Here the CDR3 reads CASSHRVMIRTEAFF. The CDR3 region has the DNA TGTGCCAGCAGTCACAGGGTTATGATACGGACTGAAGCTTTCTTT.

The chain is built from TRBV6-5 and TRBJ1-4; D is uncertain. V was trimmed by 2 bases and J by 4 bases, leaving 8 bases between them. The CDR3 consists of 14 residues. Germline CDR1 reads MNHEY; CDR2 reads SVGAGI. CDR3 nucleotide sequence: TGTGCCAGCAGTTACCTGAACCGTAATGAAAAACTGTTTTTT. This gives the protein CASSYLNRNEKLFF.

The J gene is TRBJ2-1, the V gene TRBV30; the match to TRBD2 covers 13 bases. In germline, CDR1 is GTSNPN, CDR2 SVGIG (reference sequence). The trim removed 4 bases at V and 2 bases at J, leaving 11 bases unmatched. The CDR3 is 18 amino acids. This CDR3 is CAWNGLAGDQRPYNEQFF. DNA for the CDR3: TGTGCCTGGAACGGACTAGCGGGGGATCAAAGGCCCTACAATGAGCAGTTCTTC.

The chain links TRBV27 to TRBJ2-7, with D possibly TRBD1 on 6 matching bases. Germline CDR1 and CDR2: MNHEY and SMNVEV (reference sequence). The ends were cut back, 6 bases at V and 5 bases at J, with 14 bases in the middle. This CDR3 has 13 residues. CDR3 in DNA: TGTGCCAGCAGATTGGACAGACGTAACGAGCAGTACTTC. Amino acid sequence: CASRLDRRNEQYF.

The gene calls are TRBV10-2 and TRBJ2-5, with no clear D. The germline CDR1 and CDR2 sequences are WSHSY and SAAADI. V was trimmed by 8 bases and J by 0 bases, leaving 19 bases between them. This CDR3 region has 16 residues. The CDR3: CASSGSIGAYQETQYF. Written as DNA, the CDR3 is TGCGCCAGCTCTGGGTCAATAGGAGCCTACCAAGAGACCCAGTACTTC.

V gene TRBV28 combines with J gene TRBJ2-7; D remains unclear. The germline gives CDR1 MDHEN, CDR2 SYDVKM. Trimming took 10 bases from V and 3 from J, leaving 16 bases between them. CDR3 length equals 13 residues. CDR3 in amino acids: CATSGGVYYEQYF. CDR3 bases: TGTGCCACCTCCGGCGGAGTGTACTACGAGCAGTACTTC.

This chain's CDR3 is CASSFPRGQSEKLFF. The CDR3 nucleotides are TGTGCCAGCAGTTTCCCCAGGGGGCAGAGTGAAAAACTGTTTTTT. J is TRBJ1-4 and V is TRBV27; 8 bases line up with TRBD1. Germline V lookup: CDR1 MNHEY, CDR2 SMNVEV (reference sequence). The V gene end was trimmed by 3 bases and the J gene end by 7 bases; junction bases not matched to a gene: 7. The CDR3 has 15 residues.

The gene calls are TRBV7-8 and TRBJ2-5; 10 bases match TRBD2. From germline, CDR1 is SGHVS and CDR2 FQNEAQ. The length of the CDR3 is 16 residues. Trimming at V came to 4 bases and at J to 1 base, leaving 6 bases not matched to a gene. CDR3 DNA sequence: TGTGCCAGCAGCTCGCGGAGGACTAGCGGCCAAGAGACCCAGTACTTC. It encodes CASSSRRTSGQETQYF.